The 21 T cell receptor beta chains below were found in one sample sequenced in a study of cytomegalovirus exposure and HLA in healthy donors. PCR employed 60 Vbeta and 13 Jbeta primers. Data came from immunoSEQ multiplex PCR; TCRdb stores just in-frame clones and leaves some out. The top ten clones hold 1.5% to 2% of a sample with 150,000 to 200,000 clones, over 60% of them seen once. The sample taken for sequencing was PBMCs. All receptors come from a woman in her thirties in good health and CMV-seronegative.

The chain carries TRBV27 and TRBJ1-2; 8 bases map to TRBD1. V trimming: 6 bases; J trimming: 4 bases; junction bases outside the gene matches: 10. Germline V gene lookup returns CDR1 MNHEY and CDR2 SMNVEV (reference sequence). The length of the CDR3 is 15 residues. CDR3 DNA sequence: TGTGCCAGCAGCTCCCACGGACAGGGAGGCTATGGCTACACCTTC. Its protein product is CASSSHGQGGYGYTF.

This sequence joins TRBV27 and TRBJ2-7, with 7 bases identical to TRBD2. Germline lookup yields CDR1 MNHEY and CDR2 SMNVEV (reference sequence). V trimming: 6 bases; J trimming: 2 bases; junction bases outside the gene matches: 4. The length of the CDR3 is 13 residues. In DNA form, the CDR3 reads TGTGCCAGCAGCCCCCGGGGGGCCTACGAGCAGTACTTC. It is translated as CASSPRGAYEQYF.

This chain joins TRBV27 and TRBJ2-5, with TRBD1 identical over 8 bases. After removal of 1 base from V and 1 base from J, the junction contained 2 bases not matched to a gene. The length of the CDR3 is 15 residues. Germline V gene sequence: CDR1 MNHEY, CDR2 SMNVEV (reference sequence). CDR3 DNA sequence: TGTGCCAGCAGTTTATTCGACAGGGGCCAAGAGACCCAGTACTTC. Translation: CASSLFDRGQETQYF.

V is TRBV7-9 and J is TRBJ2-7; D might be TRBD1 (5 bases). CDR1 is SEHNR, CDR2 FQNEAQ, per germline (reference sequence). The V gene lost 0 bases and the J gene lost 5 bases, with 11 bases spanning the gap. This CDR3 spans 14 amino acids. CDR3 bases: TGTGCCAGCAGCTTAGCAGTCCAGGGAAACGAGCAGTACTTC. Residues: CASSLAVQGNEQYF.

V usage is TRBV2 and J usage is TRBJ1-2; D is uncertain. Germline CDR1 SNHLY, CDR2 FYNNEI. V was shortened by 5 bases and J by 4 bases, with 8 bases between the two germline ends. This CDR3 is 12 amino acids long. CDR3 in DNA: TGTGCCAGCAGTCCTACCCTCTATGGCTACACCTTC. This codes for CASSPTLYGYTF.

The chain uses TRBV5-4 and TRBJ2-7; 9 bases match TRBD1. The V gene's germline CDR1 is SGHNT and CDR2 YYREEE (reference sequence). The CDR3 extends over 14 amino acids. The junction had 1 base not matched to a gene; V was cut back by 2 bases and J by 1 base. CDR3 region: CASSFGTGSYEQYF. Written as DNA, the CDR3 is TGTGCCAGCAGCTTCGGGACAGGGTCCTACGAGCAGTACTTC.

The V gene is TRBV28, the J gene TRBJ2-7; D gene ambiguous. CDR3 size: 15 residues. The V and J ends lost 6 bases and 0 bases respectively, with 15 bases between them. Germline CDR1 reads MDHEN; CDR2 reads SYDVKM. The CDR3 sequence: CASSPFASPSYEQYF. The DNA of the CDR3 is TGTGCCAGCAGCCCTTTTGCGTCACCCTCCTACGAGCAGTACTTC.

The rearrangement uses TRBV11-2 and TRBJ1-2; D is ambiguous. Deletions cut 5 bases from V and 4 bases from J, with 14 bases between. Per the germline V gene, CDR1 is SGHAT and CDR2 is FQNNGV. This CDR3 contains 14 residues. Here the CDR3 reads CASSPTPGFYGYTF. The CDR3 bases are TGTGCCAGCAGCCCGACCCCAGGTTTCTATGGCTACACCTTC.

The chain combines TRBV10-1 with TRBJ1-5; TRBD1 agrees at 8 bases. Per the germline V gene, CDR1 is WNHNN and CDR2 is SYGVQD (reference sequence). The V segment lost 5 bases and the J segment 6 bases; nucleotides outside the gene matches: 3. The CDR3 is 13 residues long. The CDR3 DNA follows: TGCGCCAGCAGTCCCAGGGGGCTTCAGCCCCAGCATTTT. It translates to CASSPRGLQPQHF.

The chain is built from TRBV6-5 and TRBJ2-1; D perhaps matches TRBD1 (5 bases). CDR3 size: 16 residues. Germline V gene data show CDR1 as MNHEY and CDR2 as SVGAGI. V was clipped by 2 bases and J by 5 bases, with 16 bases between them. This chain's CDR3 is CASSYEAGWPDNEQFF. CDR3 nucleotides: TGTGCCAGCAGTTACGAGGCAGGGTGGCCGGACAATGAGCAGTTCTTC.

This chain links TRBV5-1 with TRBJ1-3; weak D call: TRBD1 (6 bases). The CDR3 sequence is 14 residues long. V dropped 2 bases and J dropped 3 bases, with 9 bases sitting between them. Germline CDR1 and CDR2: SGHRS and YFSETQ. The CDR3 protein is CASSLQGYGNTIYF. DNA for the CDR3: TGCGCCAGCAGCTTACAGGGCTATGGAAACACCATATATTTT. Full variable domain (remainder filled in from reference TRBV5-1 and TRBJ1-3): KAGVTQTPRYLIKTRGQQVTLSCSPISGHRSVSWYQQTPGQGLQFLFEYFSETQRNKGNFPGRFSGRQFSNSRSEMNVSTLELGDSALYLCASSLQGYGNTIYFGEGSWLTVV.

The chain employs TRBV18 and TRBJ2-1; unclear D gene. The germline V gene encodes CDR1 KGHSH and CDR2 LQKENI. The V end lost 3 bases, the J end lost 0 bases, and 9 bases lay between the germline ends. CDR3 size: 15 residues. In DNA form, the CDR3 reads TGTGCCAGCTCACCTTTTGCGGCCTCCTACAATGAGCAGTTCTTC. It is translated as CASSPFAASYNEQFF.

The V and J genes are TRBV28 and TRBJ1-2; 7 nucleotides line up with TRBD1. Germline lookup yields CDR1 MDHEN and CDR2 SYDVKM. The CDR3 extends over 15 amino acids. V dropped 2 bases and J dropped 0; count of bases not matched to a gene: 3. This CDR3 is CASSLVGQPNYGYTF. The CDR3 DNA sequence: TGTGCCAGCAGTTTAGTGGGACAGCCTAACTATGGCTACACCTTC.

This sequence joins TRBV18 and TRBJ2-3; 10 nucleotides match TRBD2. Germline assignment: CDR1 KGHSH and CDR2 LQKENI. The CDR3 sequence is 15 residues long. V trimming: 4 bases; J trimming: 5 bases; junction bases outside the gene matches: 6. The CDR3, as DNA: TGTGCCAGCTCACACGGGCTAGCGGGAGAAGATACGCAGTATTTT. Protein product: CASSHGLAGEDTQYF.

The chain recombines TRBV19 with TRBJ1-5; 7 nucleotides line up with TRBD1. The CDR3 spans 16 residues. The J segment lost 2 bases and the V segment lost 2 bases, leaving 6 bases of the junction unmatched. Germline V gene lookup returns CDR1 LNHDA and CDR2 SQIVND (reference sequence). CDR3 protein: CASSITGVRGNQPQHF. The CDR3 region has the DNA TGTGCCAGTAGTATAACAGGGGTTCGGGGCAATCAGCCCCAGCATTTT.

The V gene is TRBV5-1, the J gene TRBJ2-3; 10 bases map to TRBD2. After removal of 4 bases from V and 6 bases from J, the junction contained 5 bases not matched to a gene. The CDR3 is 14 amino acids. The germline CDR1 and CDR2 sequences are SGHRS and YFSETQ. The CDR3 is CASSMGTSADTQYF. The CDR3 nucleotides read TGCGCCAGCAGCATGGGGACTAGCGCCGATACGCAGTATTTT.

The V call is TRBV9, the J call TRBJ1-2, with D tentatively TRBD1 (6 bases). From germline, CDR1 is SGDLS and CDR2 YYNGEE. The CDR3 has 14 residues. V lost 4 bases, J lost 4 bases, and 14 bases lay in between. The CDR3 sequence: CASSPDRSLYGYTF. In DNA form, the CDR3 reads TGTGCCAGCAGCCCGGACAGAAGCCTCTATGGCTACACCTTC. The entire variable domain, with the rest obtained from reference TRBV9 and TRBJ1-2, is as follows: DSGVTQTPKHLITATGQRVTLRCSPRSGDLSVYWYQQSLDQGLQFLIQYYNGEERAKGNILERFSAQQFPDLHSELNLSSLELGDSALYFCASSPDRSLYGYTFGSGTRLTVV.

This rearrangement joins TRBV7-8 to TRBJ2-1; TRBD2 aligns across 10 bases. CDR1 SGHVS and CDR2 FQNEAQ come from the germline V gene. V shed 1 base and J 8 bases; nucleotides not matched to a gene: 5. The length of the CDR3 is 15 residues. CDR3 sequence reads: CASSLVLAGEYEQFF. The CDR3 nucleotides are TGTGCCAGCAGCTTAGTCCTAGCGGGAGAGTATGAGCAGTTCTTC.

The J gene is TRBJ2-1, the V gene TRBV7-3, with 11 bases fitting TRBD1. In germline, CDR1 is SGHTA, CDR2 FQGTGA. V was clipped by 2 bases and J by 6 bases; unmatched bases: 3. The CDR3 length is 15 residues. The CDR3 DNA reads TGTGCCAGCAGCTTACTCGGGACAGGGGGCAATGAGCAGTTCTTC. This encodes CASSLLGTGGNEQFF. Looking up the rest from reference TRBV7-3 and TRBJ2-1 gives the full variable domain: GAGVSQTPSNKVTEKGKYVELRCDPISGHTALYWYRQSLGQGPEFLIYFQGTGAADDSGLPNDRFFAVRPEGSVSTLKIQRTERGDSAVYLCASSLLGTGGNEQFFGPGTRLTVL.

The V and J genes are TRBV7-9 and TRBJ1-1, with D unresolved. V lost 5 bases to trimming and J lost 3 bases, with 7 bases between them. Germline assignment: CDR1 SEHNR and CDR2 FQNEAQ (reference sequence). The CDR3 covers 12 residues. Here the CDR3 reads CASSTSDTEAFF. The CDR3 DNA sequence: TGTGCCAGCAGCACTTCGGACACTGAAGCTTTCTTT.

The chain uses TRBV5-1 and TRBJ1-2; D possibly corresponds to TRBD1 (5 bases). Germline CDR1 is SGHRS and CDR2 is YFSETQ. The CDR3 length is 15 residues. V dropped 0 bases and J dropped 8 bases, with 17 bases sitting between them. CDR3 in amino acids: CASSLAAFDSKGYTF. The CDR3 DNA reads as TGCGCCAGCAGCTTGGCAGCTTTCGACAGTAAGGGCTACACCTTC. The whole variable domain, filled in from reference TRBV5-1 and TRBJ1-2, reads KAGVTQTPRYLIKTRGQQVTLSCSPISGHRSVSWYQQTPGQGLQFLFEYFSETQRNKGNFPGRFSGRQFSNSRSEMNVSTLELGDSALYLCASSLAAFDSKGYTFGSGTRLTVV.